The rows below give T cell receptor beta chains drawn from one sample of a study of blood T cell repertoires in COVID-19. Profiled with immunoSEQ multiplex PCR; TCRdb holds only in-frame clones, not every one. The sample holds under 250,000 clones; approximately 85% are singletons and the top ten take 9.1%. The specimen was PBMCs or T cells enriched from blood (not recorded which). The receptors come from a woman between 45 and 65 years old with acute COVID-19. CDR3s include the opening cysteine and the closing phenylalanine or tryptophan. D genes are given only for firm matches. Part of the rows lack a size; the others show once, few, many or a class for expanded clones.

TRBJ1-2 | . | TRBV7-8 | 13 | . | CASSLLLGVGYTF | TGTGCCAGCAGCTTATTATTGGGAGTTGGCTACACCTTC
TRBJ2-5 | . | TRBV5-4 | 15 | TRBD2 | CASSLGLVVGETQYF | TGTGCCAGCAGCCTAGGACTAGTGGTGGGGGAGACCCAGTACTTC
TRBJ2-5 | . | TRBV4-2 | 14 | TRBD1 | CASSQGTGEETQYF | TGTGCCAGCAGCCAAGGGACAGGGGAAGAGACCCAGTACTTC
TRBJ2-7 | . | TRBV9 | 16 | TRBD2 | CASSVQSSWTSGEQYF | TGTGCCAGCAGCGTACAGTCGTCCTGGACTAGCGGCGAGCAGTACTTC
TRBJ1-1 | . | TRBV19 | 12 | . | CASSNEGTEAFF | TGTGCCAGTAGTAATGAGGGCACTGAAGCTTTCTTT
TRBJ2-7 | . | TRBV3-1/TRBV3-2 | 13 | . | CASSQDLLGLQYF | TGTGCCAGCAGCCAAGATTTGTTGGGACTGCAGTACTTC
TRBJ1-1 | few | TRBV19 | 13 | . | CASTTRRDTEAFF | TGTGCCAGTACCACAAGGAGGGACACTGAAGCTTTCTTT
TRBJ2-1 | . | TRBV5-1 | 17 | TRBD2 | CASSWMTGTSGVYEQFF | TGCGCCAGCAGCTGGATGACCGGGACTAGCGGGGTATATGAGCAGTTCTTC
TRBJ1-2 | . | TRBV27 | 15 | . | CASRRRGGDVYGYTF | TGTGCCAGCAGACGACGAGGCGGCGACGTCTATGGCTACACCTTC
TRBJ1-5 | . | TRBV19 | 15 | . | CASRWAGESNQPQHF | TGTGCCAGTAGATGGGCCGGGGAGAGCAATCAGCCCCAGCATTTT
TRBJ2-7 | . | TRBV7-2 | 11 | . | CASSYTGFKYF | TGTGCCAGCAGCTACACAGGGTTCAAGTACTTC
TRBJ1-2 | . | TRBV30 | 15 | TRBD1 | CAWVPTGVGNYGYTF | TGTGCCTGGGTCCCCACAGGGGTTGGAAACTATGGCTACACCTTC
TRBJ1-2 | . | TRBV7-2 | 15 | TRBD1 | CASSSRQGAHYGYTF | TGTGCCAGCAGCTCTAGACAGGGGGCACACTATGGCTACACCTTC
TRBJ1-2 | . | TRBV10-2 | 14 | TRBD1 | CASSVAGGNRGYTF | TGCGCCAGCAGTGTGGCAGGGGGAAATAGGGGCTACACCTTC
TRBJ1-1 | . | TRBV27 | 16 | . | CASSPKETEMNTEAFF | TGTGCCAGCAGTCCGAAGGAAACAGAGATGAACACTGAAGCTTTCTTT
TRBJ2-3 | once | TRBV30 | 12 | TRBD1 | CAWSQGQSTQYF | TGTGCCTGGAGTCAGGGACAGAGTACGCAGTATTTT
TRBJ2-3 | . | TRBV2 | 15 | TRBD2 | CASRGLAGGADTQYF | TGTGCCAGCAGGGGCCTAGCGGGGGGCGCAGATACGCAGTATTTT
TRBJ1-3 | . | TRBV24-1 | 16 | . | CATSDFSGGSGNTIYF | TGTGCCACCAGTGATTTTTCTGGAGGGAGCGGAAACACCATATATTTT
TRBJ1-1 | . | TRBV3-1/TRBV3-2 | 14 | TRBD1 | CASSQGAGGSEAFF | TGTGCCAGCAGCCAAGGAGCAGGGGGCTCTGAAGCTTTCTTT
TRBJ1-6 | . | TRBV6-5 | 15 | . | CASSYFTGRDSPLHF | TGTGCCAGCAGTTACTTCACAGGTCGGGATTCACCCCTCCACTTT
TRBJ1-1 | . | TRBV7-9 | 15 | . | CASSPRSQGNTEAFF | TGTGCCAGCAGCCCTCGGTCACAGGGGAACACTGAAGCTTTCTTT
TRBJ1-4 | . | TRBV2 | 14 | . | CASSLTRAGEKLFF | TGTGCCAGCAGTCTCACTAGAGCGGGAGAAAAACTGTTTTTT
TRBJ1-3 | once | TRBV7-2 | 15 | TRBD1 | CASSKDRGLGNTIYF | TGTGCCAGCAGCAAGGACAGGGGTTTGGGTAACACCATATATTTT
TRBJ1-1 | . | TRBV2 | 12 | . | CASSYQGAEAFF | TGTGCCAGCAGTTACCAAGGGGCTGAAGCTTTCTTT
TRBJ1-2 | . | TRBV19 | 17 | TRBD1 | CASSISGTGGEGYGYTF | TGTGCCAGTAGTATTAGCGGTACAGGGGGCGAGGGGTATGGCTACACCTTC
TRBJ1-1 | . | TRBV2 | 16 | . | CASNPQGFVMNTEAFF | TGTGCCAGCAATCCACAGGGATTCGTTATGAACACTGAAGCTTTCTTT
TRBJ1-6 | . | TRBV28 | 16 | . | CASSQRTGTLDSPLHF | TGTGCCAGCAGCCAACGAACAGGGACGCTGGATTCACCCCTCCACTTT
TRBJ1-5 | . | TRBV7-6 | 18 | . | CASSLHPAGSGSNQPQHF | TGTGCCAGCAGCCTTCACCCCGCCGGATCGGGAAGCAATCAGCCCCAGCATTTT
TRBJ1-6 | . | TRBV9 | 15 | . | CASSEGDRYNSPLHF | TGTGCCAGCAGCGAGGGGGATCGATATAATTCACCCCTCCACTTT
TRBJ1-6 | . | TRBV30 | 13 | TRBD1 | CAWSMGQGSPLHF | TGTGCCTGGAGTATGGGACAGGGTTCACCCCTCCACTTT